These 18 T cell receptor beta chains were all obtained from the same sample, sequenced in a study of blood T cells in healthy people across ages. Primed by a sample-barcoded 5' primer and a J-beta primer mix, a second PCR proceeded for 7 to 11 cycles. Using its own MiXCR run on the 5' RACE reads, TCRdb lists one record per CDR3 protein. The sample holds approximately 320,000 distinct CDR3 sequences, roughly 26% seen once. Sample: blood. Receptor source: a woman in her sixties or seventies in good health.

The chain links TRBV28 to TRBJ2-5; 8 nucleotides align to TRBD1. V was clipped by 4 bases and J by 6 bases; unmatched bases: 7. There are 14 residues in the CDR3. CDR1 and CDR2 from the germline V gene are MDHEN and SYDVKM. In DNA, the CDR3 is TGTGCCAGCAGTTCCGGACAGGGATATCAGACCCAGTACTTC. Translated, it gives CASSSGQGYQTQYF. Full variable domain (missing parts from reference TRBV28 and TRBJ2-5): DVKVTQSSRYLVKRTGEKVFLECVQDMDHENMFWYRQDPGLGLRLIYFSYDVKMKEKGDIPEGYSVSREKKERFSLILESASTNQTSMYLCASSSGQGYQTQYFGPGTRLLVL.

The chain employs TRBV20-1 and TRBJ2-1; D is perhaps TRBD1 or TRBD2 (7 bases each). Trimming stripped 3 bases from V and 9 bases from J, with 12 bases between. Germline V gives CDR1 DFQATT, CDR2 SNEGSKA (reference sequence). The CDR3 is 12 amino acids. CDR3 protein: CSASGGDSEQFF. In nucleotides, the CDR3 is TGCAGTGCTAGTGGGGGGGACAGTGAGCAGTTCTTC.

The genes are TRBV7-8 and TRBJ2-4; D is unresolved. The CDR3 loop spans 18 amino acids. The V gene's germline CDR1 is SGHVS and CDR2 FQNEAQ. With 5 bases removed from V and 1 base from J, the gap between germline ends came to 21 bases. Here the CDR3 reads CASSLGAPRAGAKNIQYF. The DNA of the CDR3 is TGTGCCAGCAGCCTCGGAGCCCCCAGAGCTGGCGCCAAAAACATTCAGTACTTC.

Here the CDR3 reads CASSLDSGLGTDTQYF. The CDR3 DNA reads TGTGCCAGCAGCTTAGATTCGGGGTTGGGAACAGATACGCAGTATTTT. The V gene is TRBV7-2, the J gene TRBJ2-3, with D possibly TRBD2 on 5 matching bases. Trimming shortened V by 1 base and J by 3 bases, and 14 bases separated the two germline ends. The CDR3 length is 16 residues. Germline V gives CDR1 SGHTA, CDR2 FQGNSA. Complete variable domain (other parts from reference TRBV7-2 and TRBJ2-3): GAGVSQSPSNKVTEKGKDVELRCDPISGHTALYWYRQSLGQGLEFLIYFQGNSAPDKSGLPSDRFSAERTGGSVSTLTIQRTQQEDSAVYLCASSLDSGLGTDTQYFGPGTRLTVL.

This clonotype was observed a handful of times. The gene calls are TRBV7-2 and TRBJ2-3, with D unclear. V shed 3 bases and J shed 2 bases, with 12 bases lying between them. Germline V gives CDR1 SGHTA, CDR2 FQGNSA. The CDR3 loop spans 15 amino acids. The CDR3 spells CASSFGRKHTDTQYF. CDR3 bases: TGTGCCAGCAGCTTCGGGCGAAAGCACACAGATACGCAGTATTTT.

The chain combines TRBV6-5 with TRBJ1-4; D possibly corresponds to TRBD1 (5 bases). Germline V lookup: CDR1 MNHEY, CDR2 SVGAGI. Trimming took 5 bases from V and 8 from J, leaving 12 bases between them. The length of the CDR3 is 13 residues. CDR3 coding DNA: TGTGCCAGCAGTCTACCGGGGGAGGAAAAACTGTTTTTT. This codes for CASSLPGEEKLFF.

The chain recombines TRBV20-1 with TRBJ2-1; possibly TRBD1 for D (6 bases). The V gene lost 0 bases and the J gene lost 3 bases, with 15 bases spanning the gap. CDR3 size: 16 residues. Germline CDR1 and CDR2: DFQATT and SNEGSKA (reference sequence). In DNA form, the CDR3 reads TGCAGTGCTAGAGATGGTGGACAGCCGAACTACAATGAGCAGTTCTTC. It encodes CSARDGGQPNYNEQFF.

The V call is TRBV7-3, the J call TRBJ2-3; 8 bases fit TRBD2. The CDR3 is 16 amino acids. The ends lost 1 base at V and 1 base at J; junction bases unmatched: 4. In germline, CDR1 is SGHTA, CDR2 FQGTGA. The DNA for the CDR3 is TGTGCCAGCAGCTTAATCGGGACTAGTGGCACAGATACGCAGTATTTT. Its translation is CASSLIGTSGTDTQYF.

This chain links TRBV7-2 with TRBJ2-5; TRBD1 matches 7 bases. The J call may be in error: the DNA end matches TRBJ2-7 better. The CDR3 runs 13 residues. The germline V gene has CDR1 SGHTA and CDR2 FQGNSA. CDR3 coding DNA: TGTGCCAGCAGCCAGGACAGGCGCTACGAGCAGTACTTC. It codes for CASSQDRRYEQYF.

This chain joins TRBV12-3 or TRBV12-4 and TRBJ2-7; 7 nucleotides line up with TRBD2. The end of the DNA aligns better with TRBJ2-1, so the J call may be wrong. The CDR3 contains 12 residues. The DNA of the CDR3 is TGTGCCAGCAGTTTAGGGGGAGGGAAGCAGTTCTTC. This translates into CASSLGGGKQFF.

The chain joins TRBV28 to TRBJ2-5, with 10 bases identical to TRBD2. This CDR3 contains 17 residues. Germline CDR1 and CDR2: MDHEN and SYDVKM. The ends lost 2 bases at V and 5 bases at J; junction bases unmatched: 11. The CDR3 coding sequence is TGTGCCAGCAGTTTAAGGGGTAGCGGGAGGTCTCGGGAGACCCAGTACTTC. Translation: CASSLRGSGRSRETQYF.

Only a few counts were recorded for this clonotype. CDR3 in DNA: TGTGCCACCAGCAGAGGGGACCCCGGAGGCTACACCTTC. Protein product: CATSRGDPGGYTF. This chain uses TRBV15 with TRBJ1-2; tentative D call: TRBD1 (5 bases). The CDR3 is made up of 13 amino acids. Trimming took off 1 base at V and 8 bases at J, with 11 bases between the two ends. Germline CDR1 is LNHNV and CDR2 is YYDKDF (reference sequence). Filled out from reference TRBV15 and TRBJ1-2, the complete variable domain reads DAMVIQNPRYQVTQFGKPVTLSCSQTLNHNVMYWYQQKSSQAPKLLFHYYDKDFNNEADTPDNFQSRRPNTSFCFLDIRSPGLGDTAMYLCATSRGDPGGYTFGSGTRLTVV.

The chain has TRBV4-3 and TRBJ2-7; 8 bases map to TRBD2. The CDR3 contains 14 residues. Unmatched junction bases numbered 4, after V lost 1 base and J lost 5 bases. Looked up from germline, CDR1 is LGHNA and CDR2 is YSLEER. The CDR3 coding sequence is TGCGCCAGCAGCCAAGGGTCACTAGCGGACGAGCAGTACTTC. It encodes CASSQGSLADEQYF.

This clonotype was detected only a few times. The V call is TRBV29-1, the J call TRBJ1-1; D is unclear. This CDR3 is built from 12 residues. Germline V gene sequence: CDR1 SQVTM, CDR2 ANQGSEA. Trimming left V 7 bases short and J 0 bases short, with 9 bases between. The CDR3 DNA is TGCAGCGGCCGGGCCCTGAACACTGAAGCTTTCTTT. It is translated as CSGRALNTEAFF.

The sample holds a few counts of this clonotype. CDR3 coding DNA: TGCAGCGTTGGGACAGGGGGATCAGACGAAAAACTGTTTTTT. This codes for CSVGTGGSDEKLFF. The rearrangement uses TRBV29-1 and TRBJ1-4, with TRBD1 matching 10 bases. Germline CDR1 SQVTM, CDR2 ANQGSEA. This CDR3 comprises 14 residues. Trimming cost V 4 bases and J 8 bases; bases outside gene matches: 7.

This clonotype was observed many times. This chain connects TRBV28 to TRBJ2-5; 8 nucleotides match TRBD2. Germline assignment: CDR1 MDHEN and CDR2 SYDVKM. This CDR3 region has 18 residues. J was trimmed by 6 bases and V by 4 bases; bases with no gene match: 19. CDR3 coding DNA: TGTGCCAGCAGTTACCAACTTACAGCCAGCGGGAGTTTAAAGACCCAGTACTTC. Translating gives CASSYQLTASGSLKTQYF.

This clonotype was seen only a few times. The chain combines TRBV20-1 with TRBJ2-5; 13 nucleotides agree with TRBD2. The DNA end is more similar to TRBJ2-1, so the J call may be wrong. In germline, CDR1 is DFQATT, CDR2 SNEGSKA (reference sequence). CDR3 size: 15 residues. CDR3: CSAATSGRKVHEQFF. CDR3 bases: TGCAGTGCTGCGACTAGCGGGAGGAAGGTGCATGAGCAGTTCTTC.

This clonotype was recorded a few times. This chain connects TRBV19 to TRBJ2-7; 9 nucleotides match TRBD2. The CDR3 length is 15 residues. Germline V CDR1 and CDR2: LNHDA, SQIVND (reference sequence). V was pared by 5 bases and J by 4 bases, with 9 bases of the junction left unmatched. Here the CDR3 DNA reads TGTGCCAGTAGTGACCCAGCGGGAGGTTCGTACGAGCAGTACTTC. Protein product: CASSDPAGGSYEQYF.